The 30 T cell receptor beta chains in this list originate from one sample, sequenced in a study of blood T cell repertoires in COVID-19. The protocol was immunoSEQ multiplex PCR, while the TCRdb copy is restricted to in-frame clones and leaves out a portion. The sample shows approximately 90,000 clones, approximately 79% of them seen only once. Sequencing was carried out using peripheral blood. These receptors originate from a woman aged 80 or over with acute or convalescent COVID-19.

In its sample, this clone was seen a few times. V usage is TRBV12-3 or TRBV12-4 and J usage is TRBJ2-7; tentatively, D is TRBD2 (6 bases). Trimming removed 6 bases at V and 5 bases at J, with 8 bases between. This CDR3 comprises 11 residues. CDR3 nucleotide sequence: TGTGCCAGCAGCCCGGGGGACGAGCAGTACTTC. This gives the protein CASSPGDEQYF.

In this sample, this clone turned up many times. The genes are TRBV30 and TRBJ1-2; 7 bases fit TRBD1. After removal of 4 bases from V and 6 bases from J, the junction contained 14 bases not matched to a gene. The CDR3 totals 15 residues. Germline V gives CDR1 GTSNPN, CDR2 SVGIG (reference sequence). The CDR3, as DNA: TGTGCCTGGATCGAATACGGGCACAGGGGACATGGCTACACCTTC. Amino acid sequence: CAWIEYGHRGHGYTF.

This rearrangement joins TRBV3-1 (or the pseudogene TRBV3-2) to TRBJ1-2; TRBD1 aligns across 8 bases. This CDR3 spans 14 amino acids. Germline V gene lookup returns CDR1 LGHDT and CDR2 YNNKEL (reference sequence). The trim removed 4 bases at V and 6 bases at J, leaving 7 bases unmatched. CDR3 sequence (DNA): TGTGCCAGCAGCCGACAGGGGCTCCAGCATGGCTACACCTTC. The encoded protein is CASSRQGLQHGYTF.

The chain links TRBV11-2 to TRBJ2-7; 9 bases fit TRBD1. Looked up from germline, CDR1 is SGHAT and CDR2 is FQNNGV. This CDR3 has 15 amino acids. V shed 6 bases, J shed 2 bases, and the junction held 8 bases outside the gene matches. CDR3 DNA sequence: TGTGCCAGCAGTCGCGGGACAGGGTTCGCCTACGAGCAGTACTTC. Translating gives CASSRGTGFAYEQYF. Together with reference TRBV11-2 and TRBJ2-7, the CDR3 gives the full variable domain: EAGVAQSPRYKIIEKRQSVAFWCNPISGHATLYWYQQILGQGPKLLIQFQNNGVVDDSQLPKDRFSAERLKGVDSTLKIQPAKLEDSAVYLCASSRGTGFAYEQYFGPGTRLTVT.

The chain couples TRBV7-2 to TRBJ2-3, with 7 nucleotides matching TRBD2. This CDR3 comprises 15 residues. After removal of 4 bases from V and 0 bases from J, the junction contained 4 bases not matched to a gene. Per the germline V gene, CDR1 is SGHTA and CDR2 is FQGNSA. This CDR3 reads CASSYLAASTDTQYF. The DNA of the CDR3 is TGTGCCAGCAGCTATCTAGCGGCTAGCACAGATACGCAGTATTTT.

The chain links TRBV29-1 to TRBJ1-1; 7 nucleotides line up with TRBD1. This CDR3 contains 15 residues. Germline V lookup: CDR1 SQVTM, CDR2 ANQGSEA. V gave up 7 bases and J gave up 4 bases; unmatched junction bases: 15. The CDR3 sequence: CSARGETGSGTEAFF. Here the CDR3 DNA reads TGCAGCGCCAGAGGCGAGACAGGGTCCGGCACTGAAGCTTTCTTT.

The J gene is TRBJ1-4, the V gene TRBV28; TRBD1 agrees at 7 bases. CDR1 and CDR2 (germline): MDHEN, SYDVKM. This CDR3 is built from 16 residues. J was trimmed by 5 bases and V by 4 bases; bases with no gene match: 10. For the CDR3, the DNA is TGTGCCAGCAGTTCCATCCGGGGACAGCACAATGAAAAACTGTTTTTT. Translation: CASSSIRGQHNEKLFF.

This clone was seen a few times. This chain connects TRBV7-2 to TRBJ1-2, with 9 bases matching TRBD1. This CDR3 is built from 12 residues. V was pared by 4 bases and J by 6 bases, with 0 bases of the junction left unmatched. Germline-derived CDR1 and CDR2 are SGHTA and FQGNSA. The CDR3 DNA follows: TGTGCCAGCAGCTGGACAGGGGATGGCTACACCTTC. Translation: CASSWTGDGYTF.

The chain couples TRBV12-2 to TRBJ2-3; TRBD1 is taken as the D call from the table, unchecked against the DNA. TRBV12-2 is a known pseudogene. The CDR3 runs to 15 residues. The CDR3 loop is CASRGFRGSTDTQYF. CDR3 sequence (DNA): TGTGCAAGTCGCGGATTCAGGGGGAGCACAGATACGCAGTATTTT.

This clone has more than one count but fewer than ten. The chain employs TRBV5-5 and TRBJ1-2, with D hard to call. CDR1 SGHKS and CDR2 YYEKEE come from the germline V gene (reference sequence). V shed 4 bases and J shed 4 bases, with 17 bases lying between them. This CDR3 has 15 amino acids. The CDR3: CASSPGIRSPYGYTF. The CDR3 DNA sequence: TGTGCCAGCAGCCCCGGGATTCGGAGTCCCTATGGCTACACCTTC.

V gene TRBV9 combines with J gene TRBJ2-1; 8 bases fit TRBD2. The CDR3 totals 16 residues. Germline V gene data show CDR1 as SGDLS and CDR2 as YYNGEE. Unmatched junction bases numbered 14, after V lost 4 bases and J lost 8 bases. The CDR3 loop is CASSPPYRGGEYEQFF. Written as DNA, the CDR3 is TGTGCCAGCAGCCCCCCCTACCGGGGGGGGGAATATGAGCAGTTCTTC.

The J gene is TRBJ1-2, the V gene TRBV19, with a weak D call TRBD1 (5 bases). Trimming removed 4 bases at V and 0 bases at J, with 9 bases between. Germline loops: CDR1 LNHDA, CDR2 SQIVND (reference sequence). This CDR3 region has 14 residues. CDR3 loop: CASSTLTANYGYTF. CDR3 coding DNA: TGTGCCAGTAGTACCCTGACAGCTAACTATGGCTACACCTTC. Complete variable domain (other parts from reference TRBV19 and TRBJ1-2): DGGITQSPKYLFRKEGQNVTLSCEQNLNHDAMYWYRQDPGQGLRLIYYSQIVNDFQKGDIAEGYSVSREKKESFPLTVTSAQKNPTAFYLCASSTLTANYGYTFGSGTRLTVV.

The chain combines TRBV3-1 (or the pseudogene TRBV3-2) with TRBJ1-3; possible D gene TRBD1, 6 bases. V was pared by 0 bases and J by 0 bases, with 12 bases between. Germline values: CDR1 LGHDT, CDR2 YNNKEL (reference sequence). The length of the CDR3 is 17 residues. Here the CDR3 DNA reads TGTGCCAGCAGCCAAGATCCTAGGGGGTTCTCTGGAAACACCATATATTTT. Its protein is CASSQDPRGFSGNTIYF.

This chain joins TRBV7-8 and TRBJ1-5, with TRBD1 matching 7 bases. This CDR3 has 17 amino acids. Looked up from germline, CDR1 is SGHVS and CDR2 is FQNEAQ. V shed 5 bases, J shed 0 bases, and the junction held 10 bases outside the gene matches. DNA of the CDR3: TGTGCCAGCAGCCAAAACCGGGGACAGTCTAGCAATCAGCCCCAGCATTTT. Residues: CASSQNRGQSSNQPQHF. Complete variable domain (other parts from reference TRBV7-8 and TRBJ1-5): GAGVSQSPRYKVAKRGQDVALRCDPISGHVSLFWYQQALGQGPEFLTYFQNEAQLDKSGLPSDRFFAERPEGSVSTLKIQRTQQEDSAVYLCASSQNRGQSSNQPQHFGDGTRLSIL.

This clone was seen repeatedly, ten times or more. This CDR3 is also generated by other DNA sequences in the sample. This chain links TRBV5-1 with TRBJ2-5; the match to TRBD1 covers 7 bases. The CDR3 spans 15 residues. The germline V gene encodes CDR1 SGHRS and CDR2 YFSETQ. V shed 4 bases and J 3 bases; nucleotides not matched to a gene: 9. This CDR3 is CASSITGALEETQYF. The CDR3 region has the DNA TGCGCCAGCAGCATTACAGGGGCGCTGGAAGAGACCCAGTACTTC.

The chain uses TRBV2 and TRBJ2-7, with TRBD2 matching 8 bases. The CDR3 consists of 12 residues. With 6 bases clipped from V and 3 bases from J, the junction kept 1 base outside the gene matches. Germline-derived CDR1 and CDR2 are SNHLY and FYNNEI. CDR3 sequence: CASRAGGYEQYF. The CDR3, as DNA: TGTGCCAGCAGGGCGGGGGGCTACGAGCAGTACTTC.

The chain links TRBV9 to TRBJ2-7; 7 bases are shared with TRBD1. This CDR3 spans 14 amino acids. Germline CDR1 reads SGDLS; CDR2 reads YYNGEE. V gave up 0 bases and J gave up 7 bases; unmatched junction bases: 7. The CDR3 DNA follows: TGTGCCAGCAGCGTAGGGACCTGGACAGGTGAGCAGTACTTC. It yields the protein CASSVGTWTGEQYF.

The V call is TRBV10-3, the J call TRBJ1-2; TRBD1 matches at 8 bases. V lost 6 bases to trimming and J lost 3 bases; unmatched junction nucleotides: 6. Germline CDR1 is ENHRY and CDR2 is SYGVKD. This CDR3 has 14 amino acids. CDR3 bases: TGTGCCATCAGGGGCAGGGGGCTCGACTATGGCTACACCTTC. It specifies CAIRGRGLDYGYTF.

The chain couples TRBV5-6 to TRBJ1-2, with TRBD1 matching over 7 bases. V gave up 4 bases and J gave up 5 bases; unmatched junction bases: 5. CDR3 length equals 13 residues. The V gene's germline CDR1 is SGHDT and CDR2 YYEEEE. The chain's CDR3 is CASSPRQGYGYTF. CDR3 in DNA: TGTGCCAGCAGCCCGAGACAGGGTTATGGCTACACCTTC. The full variable domain, rest sourced from reference TRBV5-6 and TRBJ1-2, is DAGVTQSPTHLIKTRGQQVTLRCSPKSGHDTVSWYQQALGQGPQFIFQYYEEEERQRGNFPDRFSGHQFPNYSSELNVNALLLGDSALYLCASSPRQGYGYTFGSGTRLTVV.

The rearrangement links TRBV10-3 to TRBJ2-3; 10 nucleotides align to TRBD2. Germline CDR1 reads ENHRY; CDR2 reads SYGVKD. V was pared by 11 bases and J by 3 bases, with 5 bases of the junction left unmatched. CDR3 length: 13 residues. The CDR3 nucleotides are TGTGCCGCTAGCGGGGGCCCTACAGATACGCAGTATTTT. Protein: CAASGGPTDTQYF.

This rearrangement joins TRBV30 to TRBJ2-3; 8 nucleotides agree with TRBD2. V lost 2 bases, J lost 2 bases, and 3 bases stayed unmatched. The germline gives CDR1 GTSNPN, CDR2 SVGIG (reference sequence). The CDR3 has 14 amino acids. The CDR3 sequence is CAWSSGGSTDTQYF. CDR3 sequence (DNA): TGTGCCTGGAGTAGCGGGGGCTCCACAGATACGCAGTATTTT.

This sequence joins TRBV7-2 and TRBJ2-2; D may be TRBD1 (6 bases). Germline lookup yields CDR1 SGHTA and CDR2 FQGNSA. With 4 bases removed from V and 5 bases from J, the gap between germline ends came to 14 bases. The CDR3 contains 15 residues. CDR3 sequence: CASSSQGFRTGELFF. The CDR3 DNA sequence: TGTGCCAGCAGCTCACAGGGTTTTAGGACCGGGGAGCTGTTTTTT.

The V call is TRBV24-1, the J call TRBJ2-1; 9 bases line up with TRBD2. The J segment lost 4 bases and the V segment lost 3 bases, leaving 9 bases of the junction unmatched. CDR3 size: 17 residues. The germline gives CDR1 KGHDR, CDR2 SFDVKD. The CDR3 reads CATSDGRSGGKYNEQFF. CDR3 nucleotides: TGTGCCACCAGTGATGGTCGAAGCGGGGGGAAGTACAATGAGCAGTTCTTC.

The chain has TRBV27 and TRBJ2-5; 7 bases line up with TRBD2. The CDR3 is made up of 15 amino acids. V was pared by 5 bases and J by 5 bases, with 11 bases of the junction left unmatched. Germline V gene sequence: CDR1 MNHEY, CDR2 SMNVEV (reference sequence). The CDR3 reads CASSQGGARWETQYF. CDR3 sequence (DNA): TGTGCCAGCAGTCAGGGAGGGGCAAGGTGGGAGACCCAGTACTTC.

This clone is a singleton in its sample. The chain employs TRBV6-4 and TRBJ2-3; D gene uncertain. The CDR3 has 15 amino acids. Germline V gives CDR1 MRHNA, CDR2 SNTAGT. V was cut by 0 bases and J by 4 bases, with 11 bases left in between. This CDR3 reads CASSDSTSDSDTQYF. Here the CDR3 DNA reads TGTGCCAGCAGTGACTCAACCAGCGACTCAGATACGCAGTATTTT.

The genes are TRBV5-1 and TRBJ1-2; no clear D. The ends were cut back, 1 base at V and 8 bases at J, with 9 bases in the middle. Germline values: CDR1 SGHRS, CDR2 YFSETQ. This CDR3 comprises 12 residues. The CDR3 bases are TGCGCCAGCAGCTTGTCCGGGGAGGGCTACACCTTC. Residues: CASSLSGEGYTF.

About this clone: A read error may account for a junction end that differs from germline. The chain links TRBV7-9 to TRBJ2-1; maybe TRBD1 (6 bases). Per the germline V gene, CDR1 is SEHNR and CDR2 is FQNEAQ (reference sequence). The CDR3 has 11 residues. The CDR3, as DNA: TGCTCGAGACAGGACTACAATGAGCAGTTCTTC. The encoded protein is CSRQDYNEQFF.

The chain recombines TRBV5-6 with TRBJ2-7; TRBD2 matches 7 bases. Germline V CDR1 and CDR2: SGHDT, YYEEEE. This CDR3 is built from 14 residues. V was pared by 3 bases and J by 6 bases, with 9 bases of the junction left unmatched. The CDR3 coding sequence is TGTGCCAGCAGCTGGGGAGGGCCCGAGTCCGAGCAGTACTTC. Its protein product is CASSWGGPESEQYF.

The chain uses TRBV27 and TRBJ1-2, with 7 bases aligning to TRBD1. After removal of 7 bases from V and 4 bases from J, the junction contained 18 bases not matched to a gene. The length of the CDR3 is 17 residues. In germline, CDR1 is MNHEY, CDR2 SMNVEV (reference sequence). The CDR3 is CASIGANGRDRIYGYTF. CDR3 DNA sequence: TGTGCCAGCATCGGGGCTAACGGTCGGGACAGAATCTATGGCTACACCTTC.

The chain employs TRBV7-9 and TRBJ2-3, with TRBD2 as a possible D gene (5 bases). There are 16 residues in the CDR3. V lost 1 base, J lost 4 bases, and 15 bases lay in between. Germline values: CDR1 SEHNR, CDR2 FQNEAQ (reference sequence). Here the CDR3 DNA reads TGTGCCAGCAGCTTAGGAAGTCCGAGGGTCCCAGATACGCAGTATTTT. Translated, it gives CASSLGSPRVPDTQYF.